This T cell receptor (beta chain) is drawn from a study of cytomegalovirus exposure and HLA in healthy donors. At sampling all donors were nominally healthy, likely with unrecorded immune exposures. Vbeta (60) and Jbeta (13) primers were used in the PCR. TCRdb's table, derived via immunoSEQ multiplex PCR, lists solely in-frame clones and lacks some. The sample records about 130,000 clones, around 74% being singletons. Whole-study results and caveats: The classifier was said to identify cytomegalovirus status with high specificity and sensitivity. An ancestry cluster, one associated with Asian ancestry, reportedly showed fewer N-insertions than the approximately 670-donor mean in a later analysis.

The germline V gene encodes CDR1 MGHRA and CDR2 YSYEKL. This CDR3 has 16 amino acids. Trimming took off 4 bases at V and 2 bases at J, with 15 bases between the two ends. This clone showed up just once. Its antigen is still unknown. This TCR derives from a male donor in good health and CMV-seronegative. The specimen was PBMCs. The chain joins TRBV4-1 to TRBJ1-5; perhaps TRBD1 as D (5 bases). The CDR3 loop is CASSLGPGKGNQPQHF. The CDR3 DNA reads TGCGCCAGCAGCCTTGGGCCAGGGAAAGGCAATCAGCCCCAGCATTTT.